The T cell receptor beta chain described here comes from a study of cytomegalovirus exposure and HLA in healthy donors. Broader study findings: Previous analysis showed most TCR beta V segments were productive about 87% or about 30% of the time.

Details on this clone: The target antigen is unknown.

CDR3 length: 13 residues. Germline CDR1 and CDR2: MNHEY and SVGAGI. V shed 0 bases, J shed 7 bases, and the junction held 0 bases outside the gene matches. Healthy individuals who donated bone marrow served as the donors. A multiplex PCR was run with 60 Vbeta primers and 13 Jbeta primers. Produced via immunoSEQ multiplex PCR; TCRdb's table is partial and in-frame only. The sample consists of around 200,000 clones, about 81% of them appearing once. The TCR was taken from a woman aged 18-29 years in good health and CMV-seronegative. The sample consisted of PBMCs. V gene TRBV6-5 combines with J gene TRBJ1-2; 9 positions agree with TRBD1. CDR3 coding DNA: TGTGCCAGCAGTTACTCGACAGGGGGTGGCTACACCTTC. It is translated as CASSYSTGGGYTF.